This entry features one T cell receptor (beta chain) sequence. Antigen unknown. These data are taken from a study of cytomegalovirus exposure and HLA in healthy donors. Across the study: An analysis done earlier identified 100 million to 140 million unique TCR beta sequences from 200 million or so T cells. From donors who were HLA-typed, an early data release held about 85 million unique TCRs. Findings and caveats of the study: When the data were analyzed later, several of the most significant clusters appeared to be linked to common viral pathogens.

V dropped 4 bases and J dropped 4; count of bases not matched to a gene: 6. From germline, CDR1 is SGHVS and CDR2 FNYEAQ. This CDR3 region has 15 residues. The study ran its PCR with 60 Vbeta and 13 Jbeta primers. Only in-frame clones appear in the TCRdb table, and some are missing; sequencing was by immunoSEQ multiplex PCR. The sample includes around 85,000 clones, more than 70% of them seen just once. The chain couples TRBV7-6 to TRBJ2-7; 11 positions match TRBD2. This TCR was recovered from a man between 60 and 75 years old in good health and CMV-seronegative. Material: PBMCs. The CDR3 is CASSSLAGGPYEQYF. The CDR3 DNA reads TGTGCCAGCAGCTCATTAGCGGGGGGGCCGTACGAGCAGTACTTC.